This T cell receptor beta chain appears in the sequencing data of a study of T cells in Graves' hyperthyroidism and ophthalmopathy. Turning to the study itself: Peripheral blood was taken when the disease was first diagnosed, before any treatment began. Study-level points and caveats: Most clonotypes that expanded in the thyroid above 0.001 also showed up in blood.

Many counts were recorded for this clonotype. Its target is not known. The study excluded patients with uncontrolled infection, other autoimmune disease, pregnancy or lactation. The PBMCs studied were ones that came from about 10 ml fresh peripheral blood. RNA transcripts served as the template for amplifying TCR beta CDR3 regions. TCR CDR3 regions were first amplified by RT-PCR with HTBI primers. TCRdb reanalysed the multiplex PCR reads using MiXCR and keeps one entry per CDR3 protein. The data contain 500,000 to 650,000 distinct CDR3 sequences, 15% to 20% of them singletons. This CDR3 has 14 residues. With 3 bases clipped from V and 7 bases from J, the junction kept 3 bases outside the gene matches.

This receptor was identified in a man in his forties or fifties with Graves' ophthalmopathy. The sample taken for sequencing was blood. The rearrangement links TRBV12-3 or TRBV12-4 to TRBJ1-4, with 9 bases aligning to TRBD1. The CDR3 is CASSFRTGAEKLFF. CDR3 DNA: TGTGCCAGCAGTTTTCGGACAGGGGCTGAAAAACTGTTTTTT.